Below, 13 T cell receptor beta chains from the same sample are listed, as sequenced in a study of T cells in Graves' hyperthyroidism and ophthalmopathy. RNA transcripts served as the template for amplifying TCR beta CDR3 regions. Primed by the HTBI set, a first-round RT-PCR was run on the TCR CDR3. TCRdb re-called the multiplex PCR reads through MiXCR, storing one row per CDR3 protein. The sample carries around 390,000 distinct CDR3 sequences, about 14% recorded once. Sequencing used blood. The source is a woman aged 25-40 years with Graves' ophthalmopathy.

This clonotype has a count of ten or more. The CDR3 spells CASSMGLADGTQYF. The CDR3 bases are TGTGCCAGCAGCATGGGACTAGCGGACGGTACGCAGTATTTT. V and J are TRBV5-4 and TRBJ2-3, with TRBD2 matching over 11 bases. Germline V gene data show CDR1 as SGHNT and CDR2 as YYREEE (reference sequence). V shed 4 bases, J shed 8 bases, and the junction held 6 bases outside the gene matches. This CDR3 is built from 14 residues.

The chain has TRBV9 and TRBJ2-3; D possibly matches TRBD1 or TRBD2 (5 bases each). This CDR3 region has 18 residues. Germline CDR1 and CDR2: SGDLS and YYNGEE. V lost 0 bases and J lost 3, with 20 bases in between. The CDR3 nucleotides read TGTGCCAGCAGCGTAGATCGGGTGCGGAAGGGGAGTACAGATACGCAGTATTTT. Its translation: CASSVDRVRKGSTDTQYF. The full variable domain, with the rest looked up from reference TRBV9 and TRBJ2-3, is DSGVTQTPKHLITATGQRVTLRCSPRSGDLSVYWYQQSLDQGLQFLIQYYNGEERAKGNILERFSAQQFPDLHSELNLSSLELGDSALYFCASSVDRVRKGSTDTQYFGPGTRLTVL.

This clonotype was observed a handful of times. This chain connects TRBV19 to TRBJ1-5, with D possibly TRBD1 on 6 matching bases. Germline values: CDR1 LNHDA, CDR2 SQIVND (reference sequence). V was shortened by 9 bases and J by 3 bases, with 18 bases between the two germline ends. This CDR3 has 15 amino acids. DNA for the CDR3: TGTGCCAGCAGACAGACAGGCAATAACAATCAGCCCCAGCATTTT. It translates to CASRQTGNNNQPQHF.

On this clonotype: A clone one base away is much larger, so this may be a read error. The chain links TRBV2 to TRBJ2-7, with no clear D. Germline lookup yields CDR1 SNHLY and CDR2 FYNNEI. The CDR3 runs to 16 residues. The CDR3 coding sequence is TGTGCCAGCGGTGAATCCAATTATGGCACTTCCTACGAGCAGTACTTC. Its translation is CASGESNYGTSYEQYF. Filled out from reference TRBV2 and TRBJ2-7, the complete variable domain reads EPEVTQTPSHQVTQMGQEVILRCVPISNHLYFYWYRQILGQKVEFLVSFYNNEISEKSEIFDDQFSVERPDGSNFTLKIRSTKLEDSAMYFCASGESNYGTSYEQYFGPGTRLTVT.

This clonotype was seen repeatedly, ten times or more. V gene TRBV7-9 combines with J gene TRBJ1-1, with TRBD1 matching 7 bases. The trim removed 5 bases at V and 0 bases at J, leaving 3 bases unmatched. Germline V gene sequence: CDR1 SEHNR, CDR2 FQNEAQ (reference sequence). The CDR3 spans 14 residues. CDR3 coding DNA: TGTGCCAGCAGCCAAGGACAGGTGAACACTGAAGCTTTCTTT. The encoded protein is CASSQGQVNTEAFF.

This clonotype has only a few counts. A much larger clone differs by one base, so this may be a read error. The chain couples TRBV28 to TRBJ1-6, with a possible D match to TRBD1 (6 bases). This CDR3 is built from 15 residues. The germline V gene encodes CDR1 MDHEN and CDR2 SYDVKM. The CDR3: CAGSLKPGHNSPLHF. CDR3 nucleotide sequence: TGTGCCGGCAGTTTGAAACCGGGACACAATTCACCCCTCCACTTT.

The V gene is TRBV6-1, the J gene TRBJ1-2; D call uncertain. The germline V gene encodes CDR1 MNHNS and CDR2 SASEGT. V was cut by 6 bases and J by 5 bases, with 7 bases left in between. This CDR3 is 11 amino acids long. CDR3 DNA sequence: TGTGCCAGCAGGGGATCTTATGGCTACACCTTC. It is translated as CASRGSYGYTF.

In this sample, this clonotype turned up many times. The chain is built from TRBV3-1 and TRBJ2-2; D not resolved. Germline V CDR1 and CDR2: LGHDT, YNNKEL (reference sequence). The CDR3 is 13 residues long. Trimming shortened V by 4 bases and J by 6 bases, and 9 bases separated the two germline ends. The CDR3: CASSLRSPGELFF. CDR3 DNA sequence: TGTGCCAGCAGCCTTCGATCGCCCGGGGAGCTGTTTTTT.

The chain joins TRBV19 to TRBJ1-5, with D perhaps TRBD1 (5 bases). With 3 bases removed from V and 4 bases from J, the gap between germline ends came to 16 bases. This CDR3 contains 16 residues. Germline V lookup: CDR1 LNHDA, CDR2 SQIVND (reference sequence). The CDR3 DNA reads TGTGCCAGTAGTATTCATCAGGGTGAACTAAATCAGCCCCAGCATTTT. It translates to CASSIHQGELNQPQHF.

This clonotype has a count of ten or more. The chain is built from TRBV30 and TRBJ2-3; the D gene is possibly TRBD2 (5 bases). CDR1 GTSNPN and CDR2 SVGIG come from the germline V gene (reference sequence). CDR3 size: 15 residues. V gave up 4 bases and J gave up 2 bases, with 16 bases separating them. This CDR3 reads CAWTNTRDLTDTQYF. CDR3 in DNA: TGTGCCTGGACCAATACTAGGGATCTCACAGATACGCAGTATTTT.

This chain joins TRBV28 and TRBJ1-2, with a weak D call TRBD1 (5 bases). V was trimmed by 0 bases and J by 2 bases, leaving 10 bases between them. The CDR3 length is 15 residues. CDR1 is MDHEN and CDR2 is SYDVKM in the germline V gene. The CDR3 bases are TGTGCCAGCAGTTTATGGGTAGGGACCAACTATGGCTACACCTTC. Residues: CASSLWVGTNYGYTF.

Details on this clonotype: A much bigger clone sits one base away, suggesting this may be a read error. CDR3 in amino acids: CASSLVAGDGQYF. The CDR3 DNA reads TGTGCCAGCAGCTTAGTTGCAGGGGACGGGCAGTACTTC. The chain recombines TRBV7-9 with TRBJ2-7; a possible D gene is TRBD1 (6 bases). This CDR3 comprises 13 residues. V was shortened by 1 base and J by 9 bases, with 13 bases between the two germline ends. Germline values: CDR1 SEHNR, CDR2 FQNEAQ (reference sequence). Combining the CDR3 with reference TRBV7-9 and TRBJ2-7 gives the whole variable domain DTGVSQNPRHKITKRGQNVTFRCDPISEHNRLYWYRQTLGQGPEFLTYFQNEAQLEKSRLLSDRFSAERPKGSFSTLEIQRTEQGDSAMYLCASSLVAGDGQYFGPGTRLTVT.

This clonotype has more than one count but fewer than ten. The chain is built from TRBV7-2 and TRBJ2-3; 7 bases agree with TRBD1. The V and J ends lost 5 bases and 5 bases, in that order; junction bases with no gene match: 13. CDR1 and CDR2 (germline): SGHTA, FQGNSA. The CDR3 contains 16 residues. DNA for the CDR3: TGTGCCAGCAGCGGTACCCGGGCAGGGGGTGGAGATACGCAGTATTTT. Translating it yields CASSGTRAGGGDTQYF.